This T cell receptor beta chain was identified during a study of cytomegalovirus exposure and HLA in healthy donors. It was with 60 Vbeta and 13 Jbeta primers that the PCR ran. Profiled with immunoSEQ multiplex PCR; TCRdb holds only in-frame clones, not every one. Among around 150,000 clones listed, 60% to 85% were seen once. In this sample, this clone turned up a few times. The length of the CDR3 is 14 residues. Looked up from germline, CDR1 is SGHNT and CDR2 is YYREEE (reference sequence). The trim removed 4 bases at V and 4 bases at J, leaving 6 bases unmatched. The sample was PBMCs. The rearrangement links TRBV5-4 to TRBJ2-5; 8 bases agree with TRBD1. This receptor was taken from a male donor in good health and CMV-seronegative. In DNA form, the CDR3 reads TGTGCCAGCAGCCGGACAGGGAGGATAGAGACCCAGTACTTC. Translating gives CASSRTGRIETQYF. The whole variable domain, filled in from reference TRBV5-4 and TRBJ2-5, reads ETGVTQSPTHLIKTRGQQVTLRCSSQSGHNTVSWYQQALGQGPQFIFQYYREEENGRGNFPPRFSGLQFPNYSSELNVNALELDDSALYLCASSRTGRIETQYFGPGTRLLVL.